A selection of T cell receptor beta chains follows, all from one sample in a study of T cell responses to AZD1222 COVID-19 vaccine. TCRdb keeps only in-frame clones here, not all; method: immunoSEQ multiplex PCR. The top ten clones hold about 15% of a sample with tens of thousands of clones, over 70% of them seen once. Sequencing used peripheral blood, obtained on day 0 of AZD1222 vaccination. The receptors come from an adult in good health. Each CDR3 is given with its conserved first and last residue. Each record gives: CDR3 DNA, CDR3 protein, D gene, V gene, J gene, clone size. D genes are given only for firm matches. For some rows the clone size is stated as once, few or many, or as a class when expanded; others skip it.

cdr3_nt: TGTGCCAGCACTAGCGGGGGGCGCAATGAGCAGTTCTTC; cdr3_aa: CASTSGGRNEQFF; d_call: TRBD2; v_call: TRBV12-3/TRBV12-4; j_call: TRBJ2-1; clone_size: .
cdr3_nt: TGTGCCAGCAGCCAAGGGGGTCCTAGCGGTGCCTACGAGCAGTACTTC; cdr3_aa: CASSQGGPSGAYEQYF; d_call: TRBD2; v_call: TRBV4-2; j_call: TRBJ2-7; clone_size: medium-sized
cdr3_nt: TGTGCCAGCAGCGGCGGGTATGGACAGGGAGGATACGAGCAGTACTTC; cdr3_aa: CASSGGYGQGGYEQYF; d_call: TRBD1; v_call: TRBV9; j_call: TRBJ2-7; clone_size: .
cdr3_nt: TGTGCCAGCAGCCTATTCCCTCTAGCGGGAGGGGTAAGTGGCAATGAGCAGTTCTTC; cdr3_aa: CASSLFPLAGGVSGNEQFF; d_call: TRBD2; v_call: TRBV3-1/TRBV3-2; j_call: TRBJ2-1; clone_size: .
cdr3_nt: TGTGCCAGCAGTTATGCTAGCGGGAGCTCCTACGAGCAGTACTTC; cdr3_aa: CASSYASGSSYEQYF; d_call: TRBD2; v_call: TRBV3-1/TRBV3-2; j_call: TRBJ2-7; clone_size: .
cdr3_nt: TGCGCCAGCAGCCAAGAAAGGGGAGGGCAAGTCCGCGAGCAGTTCTTC; cdr3_aa: CASSQERGGQVREQFF; d_call: TRBD2; v_call: TRBV4-3; j_call: TRBJ2-1; clone_size: .
cdr3_nt: TGCGCCAGCAGCCATGCCCCCGGGACAGGGGGAGAAAAACTGTTTTTT; cdr3_aa: CASSHAPGTGGEKLFF; d_call: TRBD1; v_call: TRBV4-3; j_call: TRBJ1-4; clone_size: once
cdr3_nt: TGCAGCGTTGAAGCCAACACCGGGGAGCTGTTTTTT; cdr3_aa: CSVEANTGELFF; d_call: .; v_call: TRBV29-1; j_call: TRBJ2-2; clone_size: .
cdr3_nt: TGTGCCAGCAGCTTAGGGTTAGGTGAGCAGTACTTC; cdr3_aa: CASSLGLGEQYF; d_call: .; v_call: TRBV11-3; j_call: TRBJ2-7; clone_size: once
cdr3_nt: TGTGCCAGCAGGGACAGGGGGCAGGCTAACTATGGCTACACCTTC; cdr3_aa: CASRDRGQANYGYTF; d_call: TRBD1; v_call: TRBV3-1/TRBV3-2; j_call: TRBJ1-2; clone_size: .
cdr3_nt: TGTGCCACCAGTGCCCCGTCCAGGGGCGCTAATGAAAAACTGTTTTTT; cdr3_aa: CATSAPSRGANEKLFF; d_call: .; v_call: TRBV24-1; j_call: TRBJ1-4; clone_size: .
cdr3_nt: TGTGCCAGCAGCCCAGGGGGGTTAGCGGGTTCCTCCTACGAGCAGTACTTC; cdr3_aa: CASSPGGLAGSSYEQYF; d_call: .; v_call: TRBV7-8; j_call: TRBJ2-7; clone_size: few
cdr3_nt: TGTGCCAGCAGTTCGGCAGGGACCACTGAAGCTTTCTTT; cdr3_aa: CASSSAGTTEAFF; d_call: .; v_call: TRBV6-2/TRBV6-3; j_call: TRBJ1-1; clone_size: .
cdr3_nt: TGTGCCACCAGGAAGCGGACCTACAATGAGCAGTTCTTC; cdr3_aa: CATRKRTYNEQFF; d_call: .; v_call: TRBV24-1; j_call: TRBJ2-1; clone_size: .
cdr3_nt: TGTGCCACCAGTGATGTACCGGATAGCTCCTACAATGAGCAGTTCTTC; cdr3_aa: CATSDVPDSSYNEQFF; d_call: .; v_call: TRBV24-1; j_call: TRBJ2-1; clone_size: .
cdr3_nt: TGTGCCAGCAGCCCGGGCTCAGCGGGTCCCTACGAGCAGTACTTC; cdr3_aa: CASSPGSAGPYEQYF; d_call: .; v_call: TRBV5-4; j_call: TRBJ2-7; clone_size: once
cdr3_nt: TGCAGTCCTAGCAGAGGAGGAACTGAAGCTTTCTTT; cdr3_aa: CSPSRGGTEAFF; d_call: .; v_call: TRBV29-1; j_call: TRBJ1-1; clone_size: .
cdr3_nt: TGTGCCAGCAGCATCCGGGACAGGGCTTTCTATGAGCAGTTCTTC; cdr3_aa: CASSIRDRAFYEQFF; d_call: TRBD1; v_call: TRBV7-2; j_call: TRBJ2-1; clone_size: .